This TCR beta chain is drawn from a study of cytomegalovirus exposure and HLA in healthy donors. Overall study findings and caveats: Follow-up analysis found HLA locus-dependent TCR association rates, highest for DRB1 and lowest for HLA-C.

CDR1 and CDR2 from the germline V gene are SGHTA and FQGNSA. Trimming pared 2 bases from V and 6 bases from J, leaving 14 bases between. CDR3 length: 15 residues. Comments on this clone: The antigen is undetermined.

This PCR relied on a set of 60 Vbeta primers and 13 Jbeta primers. Sequencing was performed with immunoSEQ multiplex PCR; in TCRdb, only in-frame clones are kept and a portion is missing. The sample consists of roughly 120,000 clones, about four fifths of them appearing once. The TCR was taken from a woman aged 40 to 49 in good health and CMV-seronegative. The chain employs TRBV7-2 and TRBJ2-1, with D possibly being TRBD1 (6 bases). Material: PBMCs. DNA of the CDR3: TGTGCCAGCAGCTTAAGGGGAACAGGGTCCAATGAGCAGTTCTTC. Translation: CASSLRGTGSNEQFF.